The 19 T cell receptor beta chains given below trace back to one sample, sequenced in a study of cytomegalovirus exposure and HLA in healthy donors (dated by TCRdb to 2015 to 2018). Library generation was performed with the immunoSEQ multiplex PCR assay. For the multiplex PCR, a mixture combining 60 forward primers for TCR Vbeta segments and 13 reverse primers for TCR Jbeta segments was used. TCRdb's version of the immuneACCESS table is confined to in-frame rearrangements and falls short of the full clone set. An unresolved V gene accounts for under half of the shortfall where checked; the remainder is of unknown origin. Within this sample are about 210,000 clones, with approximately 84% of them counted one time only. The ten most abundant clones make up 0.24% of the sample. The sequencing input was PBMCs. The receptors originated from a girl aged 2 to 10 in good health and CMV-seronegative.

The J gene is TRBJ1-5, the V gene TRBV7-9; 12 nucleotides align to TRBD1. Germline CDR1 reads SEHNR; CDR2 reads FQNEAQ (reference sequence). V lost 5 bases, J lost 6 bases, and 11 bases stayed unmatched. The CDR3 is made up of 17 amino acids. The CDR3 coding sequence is TGTGCCAGCAGCCCACGGTTGGGACAGGGGGCGCCTCAGCCCCAGCATTTT. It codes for CASSPRLGQGAPQPQHF.

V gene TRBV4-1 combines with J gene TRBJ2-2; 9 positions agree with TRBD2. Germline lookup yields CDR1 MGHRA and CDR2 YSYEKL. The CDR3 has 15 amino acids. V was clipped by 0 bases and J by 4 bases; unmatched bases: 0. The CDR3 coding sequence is TGCGCCAGCAGCCAAGAGCGGGGGGGCACCGGGGAGCTGTTTTTT. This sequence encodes CASSQERGGTGELFF.

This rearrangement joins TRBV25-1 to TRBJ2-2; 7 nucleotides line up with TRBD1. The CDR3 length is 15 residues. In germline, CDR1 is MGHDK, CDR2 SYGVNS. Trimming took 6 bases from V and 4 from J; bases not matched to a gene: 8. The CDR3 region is CASSHRGLGTGELFF. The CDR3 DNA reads TGTGCCAGCAGCCACAGGGGTCTTGGCACCGGGGAGCTGTTTTTT.

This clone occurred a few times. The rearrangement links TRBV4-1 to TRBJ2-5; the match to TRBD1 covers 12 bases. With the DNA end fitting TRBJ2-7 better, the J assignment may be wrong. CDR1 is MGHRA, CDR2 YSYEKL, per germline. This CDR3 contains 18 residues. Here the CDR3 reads CASSPSRDRGRKGYEQYF. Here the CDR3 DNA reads TGCGCCAGCAGCCCCAGCCGGGACAGGGGGCGAAAAGGCTACGAGCAGTACTTC.

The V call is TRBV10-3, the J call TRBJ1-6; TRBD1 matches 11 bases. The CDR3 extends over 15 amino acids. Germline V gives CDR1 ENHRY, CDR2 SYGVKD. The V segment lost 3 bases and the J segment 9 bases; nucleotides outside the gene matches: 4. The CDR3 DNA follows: TGTGCCATCAGTGAAAGGGGACAGGGGGGTTCACCCCTCCACTTT. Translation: CAISERGQGGSPLHF.

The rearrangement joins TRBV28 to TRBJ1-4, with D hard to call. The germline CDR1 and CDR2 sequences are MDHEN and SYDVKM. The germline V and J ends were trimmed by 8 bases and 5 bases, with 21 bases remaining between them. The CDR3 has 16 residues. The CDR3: CASFPPNGRANEKLFF. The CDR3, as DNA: TGTGCCAGCTTCCCCCCTAACGGGAGGGCGAATGAAAAACTGTTTTTT.

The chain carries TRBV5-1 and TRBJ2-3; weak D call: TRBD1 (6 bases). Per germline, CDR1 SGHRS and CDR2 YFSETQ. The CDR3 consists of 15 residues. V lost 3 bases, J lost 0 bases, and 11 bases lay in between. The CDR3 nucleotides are TGCGCCAGCAGCTGGAGGACAGAGAGCACAGATACGCAGTATTTT. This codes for CASSWRTESTDTQYF.

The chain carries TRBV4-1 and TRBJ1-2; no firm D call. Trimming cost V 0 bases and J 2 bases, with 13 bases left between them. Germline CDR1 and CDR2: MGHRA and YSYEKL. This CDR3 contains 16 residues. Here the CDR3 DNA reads TGCGCCAGCAGCCAAGATGGGCAGCCATACAACTATGGCTACACCTTC. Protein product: CASSQDGQPYNYGYTF.

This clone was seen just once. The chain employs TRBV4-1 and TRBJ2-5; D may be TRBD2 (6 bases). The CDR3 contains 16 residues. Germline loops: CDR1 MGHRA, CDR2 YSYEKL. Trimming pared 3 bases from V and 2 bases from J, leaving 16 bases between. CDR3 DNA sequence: TGCGCCAGCAGCCAGGGTGAGTGGGGGGAGCAAGAGACCCAGTACTTC. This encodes CASSQGEWGEQETQYF.

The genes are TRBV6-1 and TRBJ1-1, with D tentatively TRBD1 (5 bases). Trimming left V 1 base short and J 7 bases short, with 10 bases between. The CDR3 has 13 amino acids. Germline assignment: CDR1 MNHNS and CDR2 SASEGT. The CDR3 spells CASSEVGRGEAFF. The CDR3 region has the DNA TGTGCCAGCAGTGAAGTGGGGCGAGGTGAAGCTTTCTTT.

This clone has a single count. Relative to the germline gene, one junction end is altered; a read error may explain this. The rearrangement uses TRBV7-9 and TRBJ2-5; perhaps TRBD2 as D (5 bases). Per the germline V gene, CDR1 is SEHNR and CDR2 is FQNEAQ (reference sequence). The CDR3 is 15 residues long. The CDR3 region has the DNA TGTTCCAGCAGCTCCCAACCGCTAGCCGGGGAGACCCAGTACTTC. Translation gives CSSSSQPLAGETQYF.

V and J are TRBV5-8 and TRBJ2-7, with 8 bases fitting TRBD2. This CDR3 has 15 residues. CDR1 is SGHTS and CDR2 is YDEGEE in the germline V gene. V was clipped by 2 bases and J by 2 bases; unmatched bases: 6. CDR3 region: CASSLNAGGTYEQYF. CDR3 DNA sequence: TGTGCCAGCAGCTTAAATGCGGGGGGCACCTACGAGCAGTACTTC.

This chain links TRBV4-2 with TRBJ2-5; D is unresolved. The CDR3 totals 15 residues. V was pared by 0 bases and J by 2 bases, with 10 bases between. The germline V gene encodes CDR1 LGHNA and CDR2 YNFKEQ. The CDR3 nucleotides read TGTGCCAGCAGCCAAGATCACTACCAACAAGAGACCCAGTACTTC. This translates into CASSQDHYQQETQYF.

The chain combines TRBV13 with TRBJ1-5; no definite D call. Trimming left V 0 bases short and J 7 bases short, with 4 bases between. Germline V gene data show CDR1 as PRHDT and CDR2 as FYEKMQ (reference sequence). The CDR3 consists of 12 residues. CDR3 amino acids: CASSLGRQPQHF. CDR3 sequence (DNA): TGTGCCAGCAGCTTAGGGAGGCAGCCCCAGCATTTT.

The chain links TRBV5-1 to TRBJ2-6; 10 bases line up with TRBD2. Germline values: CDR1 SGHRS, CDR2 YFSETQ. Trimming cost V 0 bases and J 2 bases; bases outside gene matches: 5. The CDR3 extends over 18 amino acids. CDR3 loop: CASSLAGTSAAGANVLTF. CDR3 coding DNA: TGCGCCAGCAGCTTGGCCGGGACTAGCGCCGCTGGGGCCAACGTCCTGACTTTC.

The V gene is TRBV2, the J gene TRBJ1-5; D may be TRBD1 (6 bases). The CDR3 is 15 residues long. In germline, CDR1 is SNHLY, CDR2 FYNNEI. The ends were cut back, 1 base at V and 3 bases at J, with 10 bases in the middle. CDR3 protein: CASSEEAGVNQPQHF. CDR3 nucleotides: TGTGCCAGCAGTGAAGAGGCAGGGGTCAATCAGCCCCAGCATTTT.

The CDR3 sequence is CASSPAGEQYF. The CDR3 nucleotides are TGTGCCAGCTCACCGGCGGGCGAGCAGTACTTC. V is TRBV18 and J is TRBJ2-7, with D possibly being TRBD2 (5 bases). The CDR3 is 11 amino acids. Trimming cost V 3 bases and J 6 bases, with 6 bases left between them. CDR1 and CDR2 from the germline V gene are KGHSH and LQKENI.

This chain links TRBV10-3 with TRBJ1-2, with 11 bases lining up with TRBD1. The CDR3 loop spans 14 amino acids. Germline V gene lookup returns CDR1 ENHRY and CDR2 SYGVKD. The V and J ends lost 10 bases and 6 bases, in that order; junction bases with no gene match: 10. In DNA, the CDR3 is TGTGCCACCCGCCGGACAGGGGGCAACGATGGCTACACCTTC. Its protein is CATRRTGGNDGYTF.

The CDR3 nucleotides read TGCAGTGCTAGCCGCGGGTATGGCTACACCTTC. Translated, it gives CSASRGYGYTF. The chain is built from TRBV20-1 and TRBJ1-2; D gene unclear. Germline V gives CDR1 DFQATT, CDR2 SNEGSKA (reference sequence). V lost 3 bases and J 5 bases, leaving 7 bases between the germline ends. The CDR3 loop spans 11 amino acids.